The source of this T cell receptor (beta chain) is a study of blood T cell repertoires in COVID-19. Study context: Some COVID-19 samples were acute and others convalescent; all came from the United States, Italy and Spain. T cells, B-cell-depleted T cells, or PBMCs supplied cDNA or gDNA.

Authors' methods: Reference gene primer amplification gave estimated nucleated cell counts. Clones were read by immunoSEQ multiplex PCR, and TCRdb kept only the in-frame ones, dropping some. V and J calls and clone size are copied from that table; D and trimming were computed from the DNA. The top ten clones hold approximately 15% of a sample with tens of thousands of clones, roughly 87% of them seen once. V was pared by 4 bases and J by 8 bases, with 10 bases of the junction left unmatched. The CDR3 covers 15 residues. Germline-derived CDR1 and CDR2 are MGHDK and SYGVNS. This clone was observed once.

This receptor was identified in an elderly woman with acute or convalescent COVID-19. The specimen was peripheral blood. The gene calls are TRBV25-1 and TRBJ1-4; TRBD1 agrees at 7 bases. CDR3 in amino acids: CASSGIDRVEEKLFF. In DNA, the CDR3 is TGTGCCAGCAGTGGCATAGACAGGGTGGAAGAAAAACTGTTTTTT.